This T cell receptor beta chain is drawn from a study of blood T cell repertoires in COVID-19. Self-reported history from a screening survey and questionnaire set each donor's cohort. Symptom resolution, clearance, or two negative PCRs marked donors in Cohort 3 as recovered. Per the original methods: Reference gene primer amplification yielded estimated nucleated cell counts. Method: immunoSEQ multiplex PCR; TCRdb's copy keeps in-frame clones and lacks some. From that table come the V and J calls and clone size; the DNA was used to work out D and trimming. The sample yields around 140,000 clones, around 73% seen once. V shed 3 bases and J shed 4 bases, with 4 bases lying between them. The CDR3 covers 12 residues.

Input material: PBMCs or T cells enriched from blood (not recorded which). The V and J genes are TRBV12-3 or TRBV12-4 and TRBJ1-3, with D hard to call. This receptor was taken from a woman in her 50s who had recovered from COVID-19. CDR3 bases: TGTGCCAGCAGTTTGGAGGGAAACACCATATATTTT. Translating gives CASSLEGNTIYF.